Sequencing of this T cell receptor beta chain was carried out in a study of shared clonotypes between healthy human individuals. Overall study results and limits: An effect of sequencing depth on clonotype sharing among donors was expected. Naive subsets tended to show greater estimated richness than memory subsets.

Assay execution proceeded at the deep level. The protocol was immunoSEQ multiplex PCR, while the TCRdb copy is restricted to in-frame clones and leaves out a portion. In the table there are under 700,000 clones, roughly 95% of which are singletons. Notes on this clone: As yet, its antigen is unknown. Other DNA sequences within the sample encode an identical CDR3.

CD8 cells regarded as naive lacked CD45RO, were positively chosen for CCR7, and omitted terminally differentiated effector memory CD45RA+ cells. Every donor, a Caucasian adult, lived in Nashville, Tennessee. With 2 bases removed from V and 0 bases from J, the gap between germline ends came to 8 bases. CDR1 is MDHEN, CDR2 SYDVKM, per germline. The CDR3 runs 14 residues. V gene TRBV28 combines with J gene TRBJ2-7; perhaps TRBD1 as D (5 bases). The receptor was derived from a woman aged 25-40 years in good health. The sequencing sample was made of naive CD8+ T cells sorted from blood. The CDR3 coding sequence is TGTGCCAGCAGTTTACAGGGCAGCTCCTACGAGCAGTACTTC. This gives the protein CASSLQGSSYEQYF.